A single T cell receptor (beta chain) is shown here with its context. This entry belongs to a study of shared clonotypes between healthy human individuals. Clones were read by immunoSEQ multiplex PCR, and TCRdb kept only the in-frame ones, dropping some. The sample holds about 1,900,000 clones; about 95% are singletons and the top ten take more than 0.9%. Positive CCR7 selection of CD45RO-negative cells yielded the naive CD8 cells, and terminally differentiated effector memory CD45RA+ cells were excluded. CDR3 length: 16 residues. CDR1 is MDHEN and CDR2 is SYDVKM in the germline V gene. The V gene lost 9 bases and the J gene lost 4 bases, with 21 bases spanning the gap.

The chain couples TRBV28 to TRBJ2-2; possibly TRBD1 or TRBD2 for D (5 bases each). Sequencing was carried out using naive CD8+ T cells sorted from blood. This clonotype originated in a man between 18 and 29 years old in good health. CDR3 in amino acids: CASQWLTLGRTGELFF. CDR3 DNA sequence: TGTGCCAGTCAATGGTTGACATTGGGACGCACCGGGGAGCTGTTTTTT.